This note documents a single TCR beta chain sequence. Germline assignment: CDR1 SEHNR and CDR2 FQNEAQ (reference sequence). The ends were cut back, 5 bases at V and 8 bases at J, with 18 bases in the middle. The CDR3 spans 14 residues. The repertoire was sequenced with immunoSEQ multiplex PCR; TCRdb's copy has only in-frame clones and lacks some. Of approximately 290,000 clones in the sample, 80% to 90% were seen once. This sample stems from a study of blood T cell repertoires in COVID-19. Study-level background: Donors in the United States, Italy and Spain gave samples during acute or convalescent COVID-19.

The study recruited people aged roughly 18 to 100 years across about 25 US areas. In assigning cohorts, the study relied on participant-reported clinical history. The sequence came from a woman aged 30 to 39 who had recovered from COVID-19. The rearrangement uses TRBV7-9 and TRBJ1-2; D is perhaps TRBD1 (6 bases). Sequenced: PBMCs or T cells enriched from blood (not recorded which). DNA for the CDR3: TGTGCCAGCAGCCTGATTACGAACAGGGACGGCTACACCTTC. It is translated as CASSLITNRDGYTF. The full variable domain, its missing parts supplied by reference TRBV7-9 and TRBJ1-2, is DTGVSQNPRHKITKRGQNVTFRCDPISEHNRLYWYRQTLGQGPEFLTYFQNEAQLEKSRLLSDRFSAERPKGSFSTLEIQRTEQGDSAMYLCASSLITNRDGYTFGSGTRLTVV.